The 3 T cell receptor beta chains reported below all come from one sample, sequenced in a study of cytomegalovirus exposure and HLA in healthy donors. Primers for the PCR totalled 60 Vbeta and 13 Jbeta. This table comes from immunoSEQ multiplex PCR, and its TCRdb copy is limited to in-frame clones, with some not included. The data hold approximately 140,000 clones, with 70% to 85% observed a single time. Sequencing was carried out using PBMCs. Source of these receptors: a male donor in good health and CMV-seronegative.

This clone was picked up a small number of times. J is TRBJ1-1 and V is TRBV19, with 8 nucleotides matching TRBD1. Germline CDR1 LNHDA, CDR2 SQIVND (reference sequence). V lost 4 bases and J lost 5; bases outside the gene matches: 6. The CDR3 runs to 14 residues. The CDR3 loop is CASSTWTGRTEAFF. CDR3 in DNA: TGTGCCAGTAGTACCTGGACAGGGCGGACTGAAGCTTTCTTT.

The rearrangement joins TRBV7-9 to TRBJ1-2; no clear D. With 6 bases removed from V and 3 bases from J, the gap between germline ends came to 14 bases. This CDR3 is built from 14 residues. The germline V gene has CDR1 SEHNR and CDR2 FQNEAQ (reference sequence). CDR3 sequence (DNA): TGTGCCAGCAGTCCCCGTGAGGCCCACTATGGCTACACCTTC. Translated, it gives CASSPREAHYGYTF.

This chain connects TRBV28 to TRBJ2-1, with 7 bases lining up with TRBD2. The length of the CDR3 is 15 residues. Unmatched junction bases numbered 9, after V lost 10 bases and J lost 0 bases. Germline CDR1 is MDHEN and CDR2 is SYDVKM. The DNA for the CDR3 is TGTGCCACCTGCCAGGGCGGGGGCTCCTACAATGAGCAGTTCTTC. Translating gives CATCQGGGSYNEQFF.